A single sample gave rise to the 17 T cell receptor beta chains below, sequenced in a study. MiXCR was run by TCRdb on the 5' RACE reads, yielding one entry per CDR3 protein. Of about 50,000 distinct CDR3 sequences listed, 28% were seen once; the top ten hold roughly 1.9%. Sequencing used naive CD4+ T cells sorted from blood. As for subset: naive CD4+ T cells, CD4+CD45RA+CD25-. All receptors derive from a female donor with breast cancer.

The CDR3 is CASSLEGGNQPQHF. In nucleotides, the CDR3 is TGTGCCAGCAGCTTAGAAGGGGGCAATCAGCCCCAGCATTTT. The chain carries TRBV7-8 and TRBJ1-5, with D perhaps TRBD1 (5 bases). In germline, CDR1 is SGHVS, CDR2 FQNEAQ. V was clipped by 1 base and J by 2 bases, with 6 bases between them. The CDR3 is 14 amino acids.

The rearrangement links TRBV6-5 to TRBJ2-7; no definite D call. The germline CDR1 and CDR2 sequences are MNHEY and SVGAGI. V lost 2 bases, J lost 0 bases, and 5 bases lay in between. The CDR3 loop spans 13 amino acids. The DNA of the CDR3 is TGTGCCAGCAGTTACAGTGACTCCTACGAGCAGTACTTC. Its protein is CASSYSDSYEQYF.

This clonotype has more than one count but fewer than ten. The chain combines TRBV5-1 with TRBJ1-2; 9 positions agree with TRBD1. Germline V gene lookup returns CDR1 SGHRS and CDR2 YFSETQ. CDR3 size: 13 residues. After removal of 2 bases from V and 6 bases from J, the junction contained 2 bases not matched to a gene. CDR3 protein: CASSLQGADGYTF. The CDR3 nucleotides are TGCGCCAGCAGCTTACAGGGGGCAGATGGCTACACCTTC.

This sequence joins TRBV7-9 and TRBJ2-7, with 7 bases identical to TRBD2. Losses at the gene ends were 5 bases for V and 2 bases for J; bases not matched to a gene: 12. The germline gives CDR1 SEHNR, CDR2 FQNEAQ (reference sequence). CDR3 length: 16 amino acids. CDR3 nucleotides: TGTGCCAGCAGCCCCAGCGAGGCGGGGGTGACCTACGAGCAGTACTTC. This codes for CASSPSEAGVTYEQYF.

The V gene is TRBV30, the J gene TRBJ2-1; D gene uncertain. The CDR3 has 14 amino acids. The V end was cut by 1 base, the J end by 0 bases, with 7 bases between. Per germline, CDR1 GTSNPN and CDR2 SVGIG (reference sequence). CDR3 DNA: TGTGCCTGGAGTGCTTGGCACTCCTACAATGAGCAGTTCTTC. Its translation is CAWSAWHSYNEQFF.

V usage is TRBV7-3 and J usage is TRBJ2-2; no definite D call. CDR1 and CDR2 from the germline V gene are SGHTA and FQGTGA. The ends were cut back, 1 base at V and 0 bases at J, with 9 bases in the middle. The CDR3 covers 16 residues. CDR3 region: CASSLNPLPNTGELFF. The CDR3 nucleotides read TGTGCCAGCAGCTTAAACCCCCTTCCGAACACCGGGGAGCTGTTTTTT.

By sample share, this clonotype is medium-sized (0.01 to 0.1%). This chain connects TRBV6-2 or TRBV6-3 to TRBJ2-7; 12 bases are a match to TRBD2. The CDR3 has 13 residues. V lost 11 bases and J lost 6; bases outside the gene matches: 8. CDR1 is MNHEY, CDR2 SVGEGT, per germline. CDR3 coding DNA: TGTGCCGTTCGGACTAGCGGGACTGCCGAGCAGTACTTC. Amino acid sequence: CAVRTSGTAEQYF.

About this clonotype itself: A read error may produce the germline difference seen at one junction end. DNA of the CDR3: TGTGCCAGCACAGCGACAGGATCCTCTGGAGACACCATATACTTT. Its translation: CASTATGSSGDTIYF. This rearrangement joins TRBV7-9 to TRBJ1-3; weak D call: TRBD1 (6 bases). The germline V gene has CDR1 SEHNR and CDR2 FQNEAQ (reference sequence). This CDR3 contains 15 residues.

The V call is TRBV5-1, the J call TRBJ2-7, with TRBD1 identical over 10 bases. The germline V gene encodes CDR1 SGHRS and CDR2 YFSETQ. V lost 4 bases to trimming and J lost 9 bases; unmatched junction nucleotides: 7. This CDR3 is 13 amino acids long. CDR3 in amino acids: CASSAGQGQAQYF. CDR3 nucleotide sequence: TGCGCCAGCAGCGCGGGACAGGGGCAGGCGCAGTACTTC.

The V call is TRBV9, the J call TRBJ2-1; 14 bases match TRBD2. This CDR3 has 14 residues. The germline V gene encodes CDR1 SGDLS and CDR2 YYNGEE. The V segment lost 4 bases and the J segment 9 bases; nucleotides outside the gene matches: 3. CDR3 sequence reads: CASSYGLAGGEQFF. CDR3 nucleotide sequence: TGTGCCAGCAGCTACGGACTAGCGGGGGGTGAGCAGTTCTTC.

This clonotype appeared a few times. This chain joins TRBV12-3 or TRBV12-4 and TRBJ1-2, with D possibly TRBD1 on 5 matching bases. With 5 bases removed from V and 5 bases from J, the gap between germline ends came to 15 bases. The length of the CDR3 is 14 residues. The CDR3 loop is CASSLQGVEYGYTF. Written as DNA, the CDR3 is TGTGCCAGCAGTCTGCAAGGGGTGGAGTATGGCTACACCTTC.

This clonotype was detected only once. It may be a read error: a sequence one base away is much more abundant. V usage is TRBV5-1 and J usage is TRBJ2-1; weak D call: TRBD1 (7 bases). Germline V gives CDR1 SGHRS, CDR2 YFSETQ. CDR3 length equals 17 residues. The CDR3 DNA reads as TGCGCCAACAGCTCACAACTCAGGGGGACTTTTAACAATGAGCAGTTCTTC. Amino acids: CANSSQLRGTFNNEQFF.

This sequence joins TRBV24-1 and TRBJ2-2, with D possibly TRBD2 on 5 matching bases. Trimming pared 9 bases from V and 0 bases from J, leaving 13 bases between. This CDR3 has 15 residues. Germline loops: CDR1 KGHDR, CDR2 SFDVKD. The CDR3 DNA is TGTGCCACCTCCAATAGCGTGACGAACACCGGGGAGCTGTTTTTT. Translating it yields CATSNSVTNTGELFF.

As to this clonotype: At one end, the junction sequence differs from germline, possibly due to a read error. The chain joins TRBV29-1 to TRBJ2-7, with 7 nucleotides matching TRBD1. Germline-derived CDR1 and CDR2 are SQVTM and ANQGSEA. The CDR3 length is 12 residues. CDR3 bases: TGCAGCGTTGTCCGGGACAGAAACGAGCTGTACTTC. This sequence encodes CSVVRDRNELYF.

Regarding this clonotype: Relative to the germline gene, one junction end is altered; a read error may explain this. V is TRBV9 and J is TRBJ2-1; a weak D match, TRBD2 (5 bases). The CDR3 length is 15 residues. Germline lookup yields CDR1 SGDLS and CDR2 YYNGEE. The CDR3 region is CASSVAGSRNNQQFF. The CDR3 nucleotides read TGTGCCAGCAGCGTAGCGGGGTCGAGGAACAATCAGCAGTTCTTC.

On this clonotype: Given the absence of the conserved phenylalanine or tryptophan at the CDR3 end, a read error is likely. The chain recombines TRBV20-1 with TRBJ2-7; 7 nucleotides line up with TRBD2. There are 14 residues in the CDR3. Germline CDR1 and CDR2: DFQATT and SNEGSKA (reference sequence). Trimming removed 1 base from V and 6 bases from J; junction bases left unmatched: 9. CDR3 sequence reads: CSARGRAGVGEQYS. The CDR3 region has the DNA TGCAGTGCTAGAGGACGGGCGGGAGTGGGCGAGCAGTACTCC.

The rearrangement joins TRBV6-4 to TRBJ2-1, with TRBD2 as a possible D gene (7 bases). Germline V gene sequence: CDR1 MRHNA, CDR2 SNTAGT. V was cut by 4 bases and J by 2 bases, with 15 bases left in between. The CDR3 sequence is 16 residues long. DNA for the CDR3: TGTGCCAGCAGTGGAGGAGCGGGACATACCTACAATGAGCAGTTCTTC. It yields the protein CASSGGAGHTYNEQFF.